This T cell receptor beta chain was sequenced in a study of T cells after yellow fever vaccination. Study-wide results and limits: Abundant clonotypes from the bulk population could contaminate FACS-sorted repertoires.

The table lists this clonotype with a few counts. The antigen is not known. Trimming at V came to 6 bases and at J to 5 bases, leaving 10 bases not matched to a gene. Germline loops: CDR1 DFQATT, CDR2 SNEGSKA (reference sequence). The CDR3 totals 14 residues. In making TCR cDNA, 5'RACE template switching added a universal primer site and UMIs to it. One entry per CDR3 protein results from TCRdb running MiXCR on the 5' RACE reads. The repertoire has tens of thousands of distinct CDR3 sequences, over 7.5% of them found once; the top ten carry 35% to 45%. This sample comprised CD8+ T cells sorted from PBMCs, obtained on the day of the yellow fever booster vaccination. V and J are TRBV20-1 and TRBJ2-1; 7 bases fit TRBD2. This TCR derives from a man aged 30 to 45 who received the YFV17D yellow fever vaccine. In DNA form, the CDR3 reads TGCAGTGCAACCGTCTGGGGGAGGGACAATGAGCAGTTCTTC. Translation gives CSATVWGRDNEQFF.